This T cell receptor beta chain was retrieved from a study of blood T cell repertoires in COVID-19. Germline V gene sequence: CDR1 SGHNT, CDR2 YYREEE (reference sequence). The CDR3 spans 16 residues. J was trimmed by 5 bases and V by 2 bases; bases with no gene match: 10. This clone was observed once. TCRdb's table, derived via immunoSEQ multiplex PCR, lists solely in-frame clones and lacks some. The sample yields about 64,000 clones, 80% to 90% seen once. This TCR came from a man aged 45-60 years with active COVID-19. Specimen: peripheral blood. This chain joins TRBV5-4 and TRBJ1-1, with 9 bases matching TRBD1. DNA for the CDR3: TGTGCCAGCAGCTTCGAACAGGGGGCGCGACGGACTGAAGCTTTCTTT. It specifies CASSFEQGARRTEAFF.